The 12 T cell receptor beta chains below were found in one sample sequenced in a study of T cells in localized non-small cell lung cancer (dated by TCRdb to 2019 to 2021). The method behind the library was the immunoSEQ multiplex PCR assay. TCRdb holds this immuneACCESS table with in-frame rearrangements only. Some clones are missing; in checked studies, unresolved V genes explain under half, and the rest has no known cause. This sample holds roughly 35,000 clones; 85% to 95% were observed only once. The top ten constitute around 6.9% of the sample. Sequenced here: peripheral blood, sampled before any cancer treatment. These receptor sequences come from a female donor older than 55 with stage I lung adenocarcinoma.

The J gene is TRBJ2-1, the V gene TRBV27, with 12 bases matching TRBD2. Trimming at V came to 6 bases and at J to 10 bases, leaving 10 bases not matched to a gene. The CDR3 totals 15 residues. The germline CDR1 and CDR2 sequences are MNHEY and SMNVEV (reference sequence). CDR3 loop: CASSRRGTSGWEQFF. CDR3 coding DNA: TGTGCCAGCAGCCGTCGGGGGACTAGCGGGTGGGAGCAGTTCTTC.

The V call is TRBV7-9, the J call TRBJ2-3; no reliable D call. This CDR3 region has 11 residues. Germline V gene lookup returns CDR1 SEHNR and CDR2 FQNEAQ (reference sequence). V lost 6 bases to trimming and J lost 2 bases, with 3 bases between them. CDR3 DNA: TGTGCCAGCAGTCCCACAGATACGCAGTATTTT. It codes for CASSPTDTQYF. Full variable domain (rest looked up from reference TRBV7-9 and TRBJ2-3): DTGVSQNPRHKITKRGQNVTFRCDPISEHNRLYWYRQTLGQGPEFLTYFQNEAQLEKSRLLSDRFSAERPKGSFSTLEIQRTEQGDSAMYLCASSPTDTQYFGPGTRLTVL.

The rearrangement uses TRBV19 and TRBJ1-2; weak D call: TRBD1 (5 bases). Trimming removed 7 bases from V and 8 bases from J, with 17 bases in between. The V gene's germline CDR1 is LNHDA and CDR2 SQIVND (reference sequence). This CDR3 region has 13 residues. CDR3 loop: CASTYLGTGGYTF. The CDR3 DNA reads as TGTGCCAGTACCTACCTGGGGACGGGGGGCTACACCTTC.

The rearrangement uses TRBV28 and TRBJ2-7, with D maybe TRBD2 (5 bases). Germline V lookup: CDR1 MDHEN, CDR2 SYDVKM. This CDR3 has 14 residues. The V end was cut by 6 bases, the J end by 7 bases, with 19 bases between. This CDR3 is CASSGGAALGEQYV. DNA of the CDR3: TGTGCCAGCAGCGGAGGAGCCGCGTTGGGGGAGCAGTACGTC.

The chain combines TRBV11-1 with TRBJ1-2; 7 nucleotides agree with TRBD1. CDR1 SGHAT and CDR2 FQDESV come from the germline V gene (reference sequence). The CDR3 has 15 residues. V lost 5 bases, J lost 8 bases, and 14 bases stayed unmatched. This CDR3 reads CASSHLPRGGGGYTF. The CDR3 DNA reads TGTGCCAGCAGCCACCTACCCCGAGGGGGCGGCGGCTACACCTTC.

This sequence joins TRBV7-9 and TRBJ2-5; no clear D gene. The CDR3 is 12 residues long. V dropped 4 bases and J dropped 5 bases, with 8 bases sitting between them. CDR1 is SEHNR and CDR2 is FQNEAQ in the germline V gene (reference sequence). The CDR3 is CASSSSRETQYF. CDR3 DNA sequence: TGTGCCAGCAGCTCATCTCGGGAGACCCAGTACTTC.

V usage is TRBV7-8 and J usage is TRBJ2-6, with D unclear. The V gene lost 5 bases and the J gene lost 2 bases, with 7 bases spanning the gap. The CDR3 is 14 residues long. Germline V gives CDR1 SGHVS, CDR2 FQNEAQ. CDR3 protein: CASSASTGANVLTF. For the CDR3, the DNA is TGTGCCAGCAGCGCGTCGACTGGGGCCAACGTCCTGACTTTC. The full variable domain, completed using reference TRBV7-8 and TRBJ2-6, is GAGVSQSPRYKVAKRGQDVALRCDPISGHVSLFWYQQALGQGPEFLTYFQNEAQLDKSGLPSDRFFAERPEGSVSTLKIQRTQQEDSAVYLCASSASTGANVLTFGAGSRLTVL.

V and J are TRBV4-1 and TRBJ2-2, with unresolved D. V was trimmed by 1 base and J by 4 bases, leaving 7 bases between them. Per germline, CDR1 MGHRA and CDR2 YSYEKL. This CDR3 region has 14 residues. This chain's CDR3 is CASSQVTVTGELFF. Here the CDR3 DNA reads TGCGCCAGCAGCCAAGTGACGGTCACCGGGGAGCTGTTTTTT.

V is TRBV29-1 and J is TRBJ2-6; 8 bases are shared with TRBD2. J gave up 2 bases and V 2 bases, and 2 bases lay outside the gene matches. Germline V CDR1 and CDR2: SQVTM, ANQGSEA. This CDR3 has 15 residues. CDR3 in amino acids: CSVETGGTGANVLTF. CDR3 DNA: TGCAGCGTTGAAACGGGGGGGACTGGGGCCAACGTCCTGACTTTC.

The rearrangement links TRBV5-1 to TRBJ1-2, with D perhaps matching TRBD1 (5 bases). Trimming took 2 bases from V and 6 from J, leaving 14 bases between them. The CDR3 sequence is 14 residues long. CDR1 is SGHRS, CDR2 YFSETQ, per germline. CDR3 sequence (DNA): TGCGCCAGCAGCTTTCTCGAGGGGCTGGATGGCTACACCTTC. Its protein product is CASSFLEGLDGYTF.

The chain recombines TRBV28 with TRBJ1-2; 7 nucleotides agree with TRBD1. Unmatched junction bases numbered 6, after V lost 2 bases and J lost 6 bases. This CDR3 is built from 14 residues. Germline-derived CDR1 and CDR2 are MDHEN and SYDVKM. This chain's CDR3 is CASSLTGVKNGYTF. CDR3 in DNA: TGTGCCAGCAGTTTAACAGGGGTAAAAAATGGCTACACCTTC.

The chain is built from TRBV19 and TRBJ1-2; TRBD1 agrees at 9 bases. Germline CDR1 is LNHDA and CDR2 is SQIVND (reference sequence). The CDR3 has 17 amino acids. Trimming at V came to 9 bases and at J to 4 bases, leaving 18 bases not matched to a gene. CDR3 sequence: CASHSPRDRETSYGYTF. DNA for the CDR3: TGTGCCAGCCACTCACCCCGGGACAGGGAAACGAGCTATGGCTACACCTTC. Using reference TRBV19 and TRBJ1-2 for the parts outside the CDR3, the full variable domain is DGGITQSPKYLFRKEGQNVTLSCEQNLNHDAMYWYRQDPGQGLRLIYYSQIVNDFQKGDIAEGYSVSREKKESFPLTVTSAQKNPTAFYLCASHSPRDRETSYGYTFGSGTRLTVV.